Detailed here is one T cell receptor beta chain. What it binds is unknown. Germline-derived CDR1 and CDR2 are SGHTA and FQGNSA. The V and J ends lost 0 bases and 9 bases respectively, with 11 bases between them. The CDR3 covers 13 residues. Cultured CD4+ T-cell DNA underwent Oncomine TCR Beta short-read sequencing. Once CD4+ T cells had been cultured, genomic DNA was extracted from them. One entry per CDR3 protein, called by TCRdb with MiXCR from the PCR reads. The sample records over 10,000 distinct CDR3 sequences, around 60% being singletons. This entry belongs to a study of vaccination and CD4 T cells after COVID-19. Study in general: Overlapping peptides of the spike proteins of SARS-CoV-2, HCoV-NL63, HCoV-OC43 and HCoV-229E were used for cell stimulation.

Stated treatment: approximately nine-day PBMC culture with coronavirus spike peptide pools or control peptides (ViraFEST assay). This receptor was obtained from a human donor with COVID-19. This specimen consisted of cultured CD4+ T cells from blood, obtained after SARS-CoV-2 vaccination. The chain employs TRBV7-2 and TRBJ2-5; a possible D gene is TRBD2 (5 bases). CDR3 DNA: TGTGCCAGCAGCTTAGCGGTAGCGTCCGCCCAGTACTTC. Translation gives CASSLAVASAQYF.